The 11 T cell receptor beta chains listed next were all sequenced from one sample in a study of shared T cell receptors in the human thymus. Assay: immunoSEQ multiplex PCR; the TCRdb copy retains only in-frame clones and omits some. Of about 710,000 clones in the sample, 80% to 90% are singletons; the top ten hold more than 0.009%. A further study also used this sample, focusing on human thymus T cells.

The sample consisted of thymocytes. The source of these receptors is a boy younger than two with a congenital heart defect.

The V call is TRBV5-1, the J call TRBJ2-5; possibly TRBD1 for D (9 bases). CDR3 length: 15 amino acids. Trimming cost V 3 bases and J 2 bases, with 14 bases left between them. Germline lookup yields CDR1 SGHRS and CDR2 YFSETQ. The CDR3 loop reads CASSSGGTGQETQYF. CDR3 DNA: TGCGCCAGCAGCTCGGGAGGGACAGGGCAAGAGACCCAGTACTTC.

The chain has TRBV14 and TRBJ2-2; 9 nucleotides agree with TRBD1. J gave up 5 bases and V 4 bases, and 8 bases lay outside the gene matches. From germline, CDR1 is SGHDN and CDR2 FVKESK. CDR3 length equals 16 residues. CDR3 region: CASSLGGQGHTGELFF. The DNA for the CDR3 is TGTGCCAGCAGCCTGGGGGGACAGGGTCATACCGGGGAGCTGTTTTTT.

The chain is built from TRBV29-1 and TRBJ2-1; 7 bases line up with TRBD2. Germline V gene sequence: CDR1 SQVTM, CDR2 ANQGSEA. V dropped 7 bases and J dropped 7; count of bases not matched to a gene: 13. This CDR3 has 14 residues. CDR3 sequence: CSARGLPGRNEQFF. The CDR3 bases are TGCAGCGCTAGGGGACTACCGGGAAGGAATGAGCAGTTCTTC.

The chain has TRBV27 and TRBJ2-7, with D tentatively TRBD1 (6 bases). This CDR3 region has 14 residues. V was pared by 1 base and J by 4 bases, with 11 bases between. Germline CDR1 is MNHEY and CDR2 is SMNVEV (reference sequence). CDR3 DNA sequence: TGTGCCAGCAGTTTATGGGGACAAAAATACGAGCAGTACTTC. This translates into CASSLWGQKYEQYF.

The V gene is TRBV19, the J gene TRBJ2-3; TRBD1 aligns across 7 bases. Germline trimming cut 5 bases from V and 4 bases from J; bases unmatched to any gene: 6. CDR3 size: 14 residues. Germline V gene sequence: CDR1 LNHDA, CDR2 SQIVND (reference sequence). The CDR3 sequence: CASSEGARADTQYF. CDR3 DNA sequence: TGTGCCAGTAGTGAGGGGGCAAGGGCAGATACGCAGTATTTT.

The rearrangement links TRBV27 to TRBJ1-4, with 11 positions matching TRBD1. J was trimmed by 7 bases and V by 5 bases; bases with no gene match: 6. From germline, CDR1 is MNHEY and CDR2 SMNVEV (reference sequence). There are 15 residues in the CDR3. This chain's CDR3 is CASSHHGQGAEKLFF. DNA for the CDR3: TGTGCCAGCAGTCACCACGGACAGGGGGCTGAAAAACTGTTTTTT.

In nucleotides, the CDR3 is TGCGCCAGCAGCTTGGGGACAGGGGTTTACGAGCAGTACTTC. The encoded protein is CASSLGTGVYEQYF. The chain uses TRBV5-1 and TRBJ2-7; 9 positions match TRBD1. Germline V CDR1 and CDR2: SGHRS, YFSETQ. The CDR3 is 14 residues long. V lost 0 bases and J lost 4; bases outside the gene matches: 2.

The chain recombines TRBV5-4 with TRBJ2-5, with D unclear. V was pared by 0 bases and J by 5 bases, with 8 bases between. Germline V gene sequence: CDR1 SGHNT, CDR2 YYREEE (reference sequence). This CDR3 spans 13 amino acids. The CDR3, as DNA: TGTGCCAGCAGCTTGGACCCCGCGGAGACCCAGTACTTC. Translated, it gives CASSLDPAETQYF.

The rearrangement links TRBV18 to TRBJ2-7; 7 nucleotides align to TRBD1. Germline V gene sequence: CDR1 KGHSH, CDR2 LQKENI. CDR3 size: 14 residues. V trimming: 3 bases; J trimming: 3 bases; junction bases outside the gene matches: 5. CDR3 bases: TGTGCCAGCTCACCGGGGACAGTCAACTACGAGCAGTACTTC. Translating it yields CASSPGTVNYEQYF.

The chain joins TRBV5-1 to TRBJ1-1; unclear D gene. The CDR3 is made up of 13 amino acids. V was pared by 4 bases and J by 0 bases, with 7 bases between. The germline V gene encodes CDR1 SGHRS and CDR2 YFSETQ. CDR3 DNA: TGCGCCAGCAGCCTAGAGGTGAACACTGAAGCTTTCTTT. Amino acids: CASSLEVNTEAFF.

This clone has just one count. DNA for the CDR3: TGTGCCAGCAGCTTAGGGTCCCTAGCGCCAGGGCCCTACAATGAGCAGTTCTTC. This codes for CASSLGSLAPGPYNEQFF. V usage is TRBV7-6 and J usage is TRBJ2-1, with D tentatively TRBD2 (6 bases). The CDR3 is 18 amino acids. Trimming left V 1 base short and J 2 bases short, with 18 bases between. Germline V gene data show CDR1 as SGHVS and CDR2 as FNYEAQ.